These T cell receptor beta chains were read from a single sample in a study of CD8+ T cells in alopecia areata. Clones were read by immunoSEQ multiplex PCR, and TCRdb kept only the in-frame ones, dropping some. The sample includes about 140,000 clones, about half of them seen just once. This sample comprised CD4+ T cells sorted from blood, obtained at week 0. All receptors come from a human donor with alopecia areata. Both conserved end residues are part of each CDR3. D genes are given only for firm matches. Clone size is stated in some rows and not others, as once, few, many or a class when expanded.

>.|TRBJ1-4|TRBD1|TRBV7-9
CASSGTGKNEKLFF
TGTGCCAGCAGCGGGACAGGGAAAAATGAAAAACTGTTTTTT
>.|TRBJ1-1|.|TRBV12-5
CASGLVPTEAFF
TGTGCTAGTGGTTTGGTCCCCACTGAAGCTTTCTTT
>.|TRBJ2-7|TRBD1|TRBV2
CASRDSYSYEQYF
TGTGCCAGCCGGGACAGTTATTCCTACGAGCAGTACTTC
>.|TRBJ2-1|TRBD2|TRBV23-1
CASSHPGGGYNEQFF
TGCGCCAGCAGTCATCCGGGAGGAGGCTACAATGAGCAGTTCTTC
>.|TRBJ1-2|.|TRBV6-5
CASSGYSGGYTF
TGTGCCAGCAGTGGGTACAGTGGCGGCTACACCTTC
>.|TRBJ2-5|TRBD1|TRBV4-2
CASSLGTGEPQETQYF
TGTGCCAGCAGCCTCGGGACAGGGGAACCCCAAGAGACCCAGTACTTC
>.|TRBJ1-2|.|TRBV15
CATSRATYGYTF
TGTGCCACCAGCAGGGCCACCTATGGCTACACCTTC
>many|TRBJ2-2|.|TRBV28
CASNLGGTTTGELFF
TGTGCCAGCAACTTAGGGGGGACCACCACCGGGGAGCTGTTTTTT
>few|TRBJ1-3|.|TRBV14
CASRGAGNTIYF
TGTGCCAGCAGGGGGGCAGGAAACACCATATATTTT
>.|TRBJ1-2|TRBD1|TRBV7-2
CASSFRGGDGYTF
TGTGCCAGCAGCTTCAGGGGGGGAGACGGCTACACCTTC
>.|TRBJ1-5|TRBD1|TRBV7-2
CASSFQGDSNQPQHF
TGTGCCAGCAGCTTTCAGGGGGATAGCAATCAGCCCCAGCATTTT
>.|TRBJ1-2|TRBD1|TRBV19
CASSIAGTVYGYTF
TGTGCCAGTAGTATAGCTGGGACAGTCTATGGCTACACCTTC
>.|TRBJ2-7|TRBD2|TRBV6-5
CASSSGLAGVDEQYF
TGTGCCAGCAGTTCAGGACTAGCGGGAGTCGACGAGCAGTACTTC
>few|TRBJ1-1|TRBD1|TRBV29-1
CSVEPRGTEAFF
TGCAGCGTTGAACCCAGGGGGACTGAAGCTTTCTTT
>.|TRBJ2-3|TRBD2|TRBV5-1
CANSGTSGSTDTQYF
TGCGCCAACTCCGGGACTAGCGGTAGCACAGATACGCAGTATTTT
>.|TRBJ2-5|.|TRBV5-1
CASSFLDNQETQYF
TGCGCCAGCAGCTTCTTAGACAACCAAGAGACCCAGTACTTC